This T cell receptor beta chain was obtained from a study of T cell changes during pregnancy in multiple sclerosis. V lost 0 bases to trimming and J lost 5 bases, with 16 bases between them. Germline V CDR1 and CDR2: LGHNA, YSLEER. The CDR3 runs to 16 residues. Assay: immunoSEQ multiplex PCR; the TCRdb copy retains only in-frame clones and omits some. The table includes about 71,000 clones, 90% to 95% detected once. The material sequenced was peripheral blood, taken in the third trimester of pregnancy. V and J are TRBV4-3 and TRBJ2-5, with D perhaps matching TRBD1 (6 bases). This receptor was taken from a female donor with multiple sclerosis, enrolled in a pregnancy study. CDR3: CASSQEWARGRETQYF. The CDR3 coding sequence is TGCGCCAGCAGCCAAGAGTGGGCCAGGGGTAGGGAGACCCAGTACTTC.